The 5 T cell receptor beta chains presented below share a single source sample, sequenced in a study of blood T cell repertoires in COVID-19. Sequenced by immunoSEQ multiplex PCR; TCRdb stores in-frame clones only, minus some. Among some 130,000 clones, approximately 85% were seen once, and the ten largest hold around 4%. Sample: peripheral blood. All receptors derive from a human donor in a cohort sampled during active COVID-19.

The chain uses TRBV11-2 and TRBJ1-5; D ambiguous. Deletions cut 1 base from V and 4 bases from J, with 5 bases between. Germline-derived CDR1 and CDR2 are SGHAT and FQNNGV. The CDR3 is 13 residues long. Here the CDR3 DNA reads TGTGCCAGCAGCTTAGGGGAGAATCAGCCCCAGCATTTT. This encodes CASSLGENQPQHF.

A single count supports this clone. J is TRBJ2-3 and V is TRBV11-3, with a possible D match to TRBD2 (5 bases). The V gene's germline CDR1 is SGHNT and CDR2 YENEEA. The CDR3 runs to 17 residues. Trimming stripped 5 bases from V and 4 bases from J, with 22 bases between. DNA for the CDR3: TGTGCCAGCAGCCCCACCCGCGGACTCTGGGGTCCAGATACGCAGTATTTT. Translated, it gives CASSPTRGLWGPDTQYF.

V and J are TRBV18 and TRBJ2-2; the match to TRBD1 covers 7 bases. Unmatched junction bases numbered 8, after V lost 3 bases and J lost 7 bases. The germline gives CDR1 KGHSH, CDR2 LQKENI. This CDR3 is 15 amino acids long. Written as DNA, the CDR3 is TGTGCCAGCTCACCCAGACAGGGTGATGGCGGGGAGCTGTTTTTT. Protein sequence: CASSPRQGDGGELFF.

By share, this clone ranks as medium-sized. The chain carries TRBV5-8 and TRBJ2-3; 9 bases align to TRBD1. Germline CDR1 is SGHTS and CDR2 is YDEGEE. The CDR3 has 16 residues. With V trimmed by 4 bases and J by 2 bases, 8 bases remained unmatched. For the CDR3, the DNA is TGTGCCAGCAGCACCTCGACAGGGGGGACCACAGATACGCAGTATTTT. This sequence encodes CASSTSTGGTTDTQYF.

This sequence joins TRBV11-3 and TRBJ1-6; 8 nucleotides match TRBD1. The CDR3 totals 17 residues. V lost 1 base, J lost 5 bases, and 7 bases stayed unmatched. Germline CDR1 SGHNT, CDR2 YENEEA. CDR3 region: CASSLGEDRDDNSPLHF. As DNA, the CDR3 is TGTGCCAGCAGCTTAGGGGAGGACAGGGACGATAATTCACCCCTCCACTTT. Full variable domain (remainder filled in from reference TRBV11-3 and TRBJ1-6): EAGVVQSPRYKIIEKKQPVAFWCNPISGHNTLYWYLQNLGQGPELLIRYENEEAVDDSQLPKDRFSAERLKGVDSTLKIQPAELGDSAVYLCASSLGEDRDDNSPLHFGNGTRLTVT.